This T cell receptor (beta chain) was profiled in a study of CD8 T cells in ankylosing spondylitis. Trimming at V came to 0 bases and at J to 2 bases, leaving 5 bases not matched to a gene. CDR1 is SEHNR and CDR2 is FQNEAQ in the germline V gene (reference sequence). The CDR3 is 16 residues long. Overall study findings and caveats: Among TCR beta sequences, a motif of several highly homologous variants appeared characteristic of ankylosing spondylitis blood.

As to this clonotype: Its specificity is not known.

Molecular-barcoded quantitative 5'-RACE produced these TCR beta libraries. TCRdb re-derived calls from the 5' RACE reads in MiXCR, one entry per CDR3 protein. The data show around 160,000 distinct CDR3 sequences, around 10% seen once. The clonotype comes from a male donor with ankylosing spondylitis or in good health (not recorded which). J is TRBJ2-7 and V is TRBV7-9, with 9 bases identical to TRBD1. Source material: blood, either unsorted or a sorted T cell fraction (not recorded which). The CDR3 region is CASSLAKGQGTYEQYF. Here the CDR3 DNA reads TGTGCCAGCAGCTTAGCGAAGGGACAGGGTACCTACGAGCAGTACTTC.